The 27 T cell receptor beta chains reported below all come from one sample, sequenced in a study of T cell repertoires in cytomegalovirus infection. TCRdb fed the reads into MiXCR, producing one record per CDR3 protein. The data show around 630,000 distinct CDR3 sequences, approximately 25% seen once. The sequenced material came from CD8+ T cells from PBMCs. The receptor set was obtained from a human donor in good health (CMV status not recorded). Some clones in this sample may be carry-over from other donors' samples.

This chain connects TRBV12-3 or TRBV12-4 to TRBJ2-3; D remains ambiguous. Trimming shortened V by 6 bases and J by 1 base, and 11 bases separated the two germline ends. This CDR3 comprises 14 residues. CDR3 nucleotides: TGTGCCAGCAGCCCCATGGGCGGCACAGATACGCAGTATTTT. Translated, it gives CASSPMGGTDTQYF.

The gene calls are TRBV3-1 and TRBJ1-2; tentative D call: TRBD1 (6 bases). The CDR3 totals 18 residues. V lost 0 bases and J 5 bases, leaving 22 bases between the germline ends. From germline, CDR1 is LGHDT and CDR2 YNNKEL (reference sequence). The CDR3 is CASSQESGAGDVGYGYTF. The CDR3 coding sequence is TGTGCCAGCAGCCAAGAATCTGGGGCAGGGGATGTTGGATATGGCTACACCTTC.

This clonotype was picked up a small number of times. The gene calls are TRBV7-6 and TRBJ2-1, with 8 bases fitting TRBD1. The CDR3 loop spans 15 amino acids. Trimming removed 5 bases from V and 5 bases from J; junction bases left unmatched: 8. Germline CDR1 SGHVS, CDR2 FNYEAQ. The CDR3 spells CASSPSGQGDNEQFF. The CDR3 nucleotides read TGTGCCAGCAGCCCCAGCGGACAGGGCGACAATGAGCAGTTCTTC.

The chain joins TRBV2 to TRBJ1-1; no reliable D call. The CDR3 runs 15 residues. Germline values: CDR1 SNHLY, CDR2 FYNNEI. Deletions cut 3 bases from V and 3 bases from J, with 14 bases between. The chain's CDR3 is CASSEVRLGDTEAFF. CDR3 DNA: TGTGCCAGCAGTGAGGTCAGACTGGGCGACACTGAAGCTTTCTTT.

There are many counts of this clonotype. V usage is TRBV19 and J usage is TRBJ2-7; D is tentatively TRBD1 or TRBD2 (5 bases each). Looked up from germline, CDR1 is LNHDA and CDR2 is SQIVND (reference sequence). The CDR3 is made up of 14 amino acids. V lost 10 bases to trimming and J lost 3 bases, with 19 bases between them. The CDR3 here is CATTPGTLDYEQYF. The DNA of the CDR3 is TGTGCCACCACCCCAGGGACCCTGGACTACGAGCAGTACTTC.

This chain links TRBV12-3 or TRBV12-4 with TRBJ2-2; TRBD1 matches 9 bases. The trim removed 5 bases at V and 6 bases at J, leaving 1 base unmatched. CDR3 length: 13 residues. CDR3 nucleotides: TGTGCCAGCAGTCACAGGGGGCCCGGGGAGCTGTTTTTT. Protein sequence: CASSHRGPGELFF.

With respect to this clonotype: This clone may be a read error of a much larger clone one base away. The chain is built from TRBV12-3 or TRBV12-4 and TRBJ2-3; 11 bases agree with TRBD2. The V gene end was trimmed by 4 bases and the J gene end by 8 bases; junction bases not matched to a gene: 17. This CDR3 spans 18 amino acids. CDR3 in DNA: TGTGCCAGCAGTTCAACTCCGGGACTAGCGGTTAGGGGAGTTACGCAGTATTTT. This sequence encodes CASSSTPGLAVRGVTQYF.

This clonotype was recorded a few times. V usage is TRBV4-1 and J usage is TRBJ2-7; 8 bases fit TRBD1. Germline-derived CDR1 and CDR2 are MGHRA and YSYEKL. The CDR3 covers 13 residues. Trimming cost V 3 bases and J 6 bases; bases outside gene matches: 4. The CDR3 sequence: CASSQVQGGEQYV. CDR3 nucleotides: TGCGCCAGCAGCCAGGTACAGGGGGGCGAGCAGTACGTC.

This sequence joins TRBV4-1 and TRBJ2-3; 7 positions agree with TRBD2. V shed 4 bases and J 3 bases; nucleotides not matched to a gene: 13. The CDR3 is made up of 17 amino acids. Germline assignment: CDR1 MGHRA and CDR2 YSYEKL. This CDR3 reads CASSPRWRAGETDTQYF. CDR3 DNA sequence: TGCGCCAGCAGCCCAAGATGGAGGGCGGGGGAGACAGATACGCAGTATTTT.

The V call is TRBV5-5, the J call TRBJ2-7, with 7 positions matching TRBD1. Trimming removed 6 bases from V and 11 bases from J; junction bases left unmatched: 11. The CDR3 totals 12 residues. Germline V gives CDR1 SGHKS, CDR2 YYEKEE (reference sequence). In DNA, the CDR3 is TGTGCCAGCAACGATCCGGGGACAGAGGAGTACTTC. Encoded protein: CASNDPGTEEYF.

This clonotype was detected ten times or more. The chain recombines TRBV11-1 with TRBJ2-1, with 11 positions matching TRBD2. Looked up from germline, CDR1 is SGHAT and CDR2 is FQDESV (reference sequence). With V trimmed by 5 bases and J by 8 bases, 5 bases remained unmatched. CDR3 length equals 14 residues. The CDR3 bases are TGTGCCAGCAGCCCTCTAGCGGGGGGCGATGAGCAGTTCTTC. Translated, it gives CASSPLAGGDEQFF.

This clonotype was picked up one time. A much bigger clone sits one base away, suggesting this may be a read error. The chain recombines TRBV7-2 with TRBJ2-7; D gene uncertain. The V gene's germline CDR1 is SGHTA and CDR2 FQGNSA. The CDR3 has 14 residues. The chain's CDR3 is CVSSLPGHTYEQYV. DNA of the CDR3: TGTGTCAGCAGCTTACCGGGTCACACCTACGAGCAGTACGTC.

The sample holds a few counts of this clonotype. V is TRBV13 and J is TRBJ2-7; D is uncertain. CDR3 length equals 14 residues. Germline V CDR1 and CDR2: PRHDT, FYEKMQ (reference sequence). The V and J ends lost 0 bases and 4 bases respectively, with 10 bases between them. DNA for the CDR3: TGTGCCAGCAGCTTAGGCCTGTGGTCTTACGAGCAGTACTTC. This translates into CASSLGLWSYEQYF.

This clonotype came up a few times. A much larger clone lies one base from this, so it may be a read error. The chain employs TRBV7-8 and TRBJ2-2; D remains ambiguous. This CDR3 has 13 residues. The V gene's germline CDR1 is SGHVS and CDR2 FQNEAQ. CDR3 loop: CANSPRAAGELFF. CDR3 coding DNA: TGTGCCAACAGCCCTCGGGCGGCCGGGGAGCTGTTTTTT.

Ten or more counts support this clonotype. The rearrangement links TRBV7-9 to TRBJ2-7, with 7 bases matching TRBD1. J was trimmed by 0 bases and V by 5 bases; bases with no gene match: 7. Germline V gene lookup returns CDR1 SEHNR and CDR2 FQNEAQ (reference sequence). The CDR3 runs to 15 residues. The CDR3 here is CASSLRDRSSYEQYV. CDR3 sequence (DNA): TGTGCCAGCAGCCTACGGGACAGAAGCTCCTACGAGCAGTACGTC.

At least ten counts were recorded for this clonotype. The J gene is TRBJ2-5, the V gene TRBV7-8; possible D gene TRBD2, 5 bases. The CDR3 length is 16 residues. V lost 4 bases and J 2 bases, leaving 17 bases between the germline ends. Per germline, CDR1 SGHVS and CDR2 FQNEAQ. The CDR3 DNA reads as TGTGCCAGCAGCTCCTCCTTTACAGCGGAGCAAGAGACCCAGTACTTC. Translation: CASSSSFTAEQETQYF.

This clonotype appeared a few times. The gene calls are TRBV6-2 or TRBV6-3 and TRBJ2-5; the D gene is possibly TRBD1 (5 bases). The CDR3 runs to 14 residues. The germline gives CDR1 MNHEY, CDR2 SVGEGT. V lost 10 bases and J 5 bases, leaving 20 bases between the germline ends. As DNA, the CDR3 is TGTGCCATCACGTTAGTTAGGGGTAGGGAGACCCAGTACTTC. Its translation: CAITLVRGRETQYF.

The chain recombines TRBV12-3 or TRBV12-4 with TRBJ2-2; D is ambiguous. V lost 5 bases, J lost 7 bases, and 5 bases lay in between. The CDR3 has 11 residues. The CDR3 DNA is TGTGCCAGCAGTCCTTACGGGGAGCTGTTTTTT. Translated, it gives CASSPYGELFF.

Only a few counts were recorded for this clonotype. One end of the junction fails to match germline, which may point to a read error. This rearrangement joins TRBV7-9 to TRBJ1-1, with D maybe TRBD1 (6 bases). Germline lookup yields CDR1 SEHNR and CDR2 FQNEAQ (reference sequence). The CDR3 contains 14 residues. CDR3 coding DNA: TGTGCCAGCAGTTTAGCTACAGGGTCCACTGAAGCTTTCTTT. It codes for CASSLATGSTEAFF.

The J gene is TRBJ2-1, the V gene TRBV12-3 or TRBV12-4; unclear D gene. The CDR3 is made up of 13 amino acids. Trimming cost V 5 bases and J 0 bases, with 5 bases left between them. DNA of the CDR3: TGTGCCAGCAGTGAGGCCTCCTACAATGAGCAGTTCTTC. Amino acid sequence: CASSEASYNEQFF.

This clonotype was counted only a few times. The V gene is TRBV5-5, the J gene TRBJ2-1; weak D call: TRBD2 (5 bases). This CDR3 contains 12 residues. Trimming took 6 bases from V and 8 from J, leaving 12 bases between them. From germline, CDR1 is SGHKS and CDR2 YYEKEE (reference sequence). For the CDR3, the DNA is TGTGCCAGCACCCAAACCGGGGATGAGCAGTTCTTC. Protein sequence: CASTQTGDEQFF.

There are many counts of this clonotype. The gene calls are TRBV20-1 and TRBJ1-6, with D uncertain. The ends were cut back, 1 base at V and 10 bases at J, with 11 bases in the middle. Germline V CDR1 and CDR2: DFQATT, SNEGSKA (reference sequence). CDR3 size: 13 residues. DNA of the CDR3: TGCAGTGCTAGAGCCGAGGGAGAATCACCCCTCCACTTT. This translates into CSARAEGESPLHF.

V and J are TRBV20-1 and TRBJ2-7, with 7 bases that match TRBD2. CDR1 is DFQATT and CDR2 is SNEGSKA in the germline V gene (reference sequence). The ends lost 0 bases at V and 4 bases at J; junction bases unmatched: 3. This CDR3 is built from 13 residues. In DNA, the CDR3 is TGCAGTGCTAGAGATCGGGAGGTGTACGAGCAGTACTTC. Amino acid sequence: CSARDREVYEQYF.

This clonotype has at least ten counts. J is TRBJ2-1 and V is TRBV7-6; possibly TRBD1 or TRBD2 for D (5 bases each). V shed 5 bases and J shed 2 bases, with 19 bases lying between them. The CDR3 consists of 17 residues. Germline values: CDR1 SGHVS, CDR2 FNYEAQ. DNA of the CDR3: TGTGCCAGCAGCCCCCGAGGGGCCCAAACTACCTACAATGAGCAGTTCTTC. It codes for CASSPRGAQTTYNEQFF.

Only a few counts were recorded for this clonotype. The chain has TRBV12-3 or TRBV12-4 and TRBJ2-4, with D perhaps TRBD1 (5 bases). The length of the CDR3 is 14 residues. The V and J ends lost 5 bases and 4 bases respectively, with 12 bases between them. The CDR3 bases are TGTGCCAGCAGTGCGCCGGACAATAAAAACATTCAGTACTTC. Amino acid sequence: CASSAPDNKNIQYF.

Regarding this clonotype: Given a much more abundant clone one base away, this may be a read error. The rearrangement uses TRBV12-3 or TRBV12-4 and TRBJ1-1, with D hard to call. The CDR3 contains 13 residues. CDR3 loop: CTSSLVRIFGAFF. The CDR3 DNA sequence: TGTACCAGCAGTTTAGTACGGATTTTCGGAGCTTTCTTT.

This clonotype has a count of ten or more. A junction end diverges from the germline sequence, so it may reflect a read error. V and J are TRBV14 and TRBJ2-2; no clear D. Germline values: CDR1 SGHDN, CDR2 FVKESK. The CDR3 runs 14 residues. The CDR3 DNA sequence: TGCGCCAGCAGCCAAGGGTTGAACACCGGGGAGCTGTTTTTT. Its translation is CASSQGLNTGELFF.